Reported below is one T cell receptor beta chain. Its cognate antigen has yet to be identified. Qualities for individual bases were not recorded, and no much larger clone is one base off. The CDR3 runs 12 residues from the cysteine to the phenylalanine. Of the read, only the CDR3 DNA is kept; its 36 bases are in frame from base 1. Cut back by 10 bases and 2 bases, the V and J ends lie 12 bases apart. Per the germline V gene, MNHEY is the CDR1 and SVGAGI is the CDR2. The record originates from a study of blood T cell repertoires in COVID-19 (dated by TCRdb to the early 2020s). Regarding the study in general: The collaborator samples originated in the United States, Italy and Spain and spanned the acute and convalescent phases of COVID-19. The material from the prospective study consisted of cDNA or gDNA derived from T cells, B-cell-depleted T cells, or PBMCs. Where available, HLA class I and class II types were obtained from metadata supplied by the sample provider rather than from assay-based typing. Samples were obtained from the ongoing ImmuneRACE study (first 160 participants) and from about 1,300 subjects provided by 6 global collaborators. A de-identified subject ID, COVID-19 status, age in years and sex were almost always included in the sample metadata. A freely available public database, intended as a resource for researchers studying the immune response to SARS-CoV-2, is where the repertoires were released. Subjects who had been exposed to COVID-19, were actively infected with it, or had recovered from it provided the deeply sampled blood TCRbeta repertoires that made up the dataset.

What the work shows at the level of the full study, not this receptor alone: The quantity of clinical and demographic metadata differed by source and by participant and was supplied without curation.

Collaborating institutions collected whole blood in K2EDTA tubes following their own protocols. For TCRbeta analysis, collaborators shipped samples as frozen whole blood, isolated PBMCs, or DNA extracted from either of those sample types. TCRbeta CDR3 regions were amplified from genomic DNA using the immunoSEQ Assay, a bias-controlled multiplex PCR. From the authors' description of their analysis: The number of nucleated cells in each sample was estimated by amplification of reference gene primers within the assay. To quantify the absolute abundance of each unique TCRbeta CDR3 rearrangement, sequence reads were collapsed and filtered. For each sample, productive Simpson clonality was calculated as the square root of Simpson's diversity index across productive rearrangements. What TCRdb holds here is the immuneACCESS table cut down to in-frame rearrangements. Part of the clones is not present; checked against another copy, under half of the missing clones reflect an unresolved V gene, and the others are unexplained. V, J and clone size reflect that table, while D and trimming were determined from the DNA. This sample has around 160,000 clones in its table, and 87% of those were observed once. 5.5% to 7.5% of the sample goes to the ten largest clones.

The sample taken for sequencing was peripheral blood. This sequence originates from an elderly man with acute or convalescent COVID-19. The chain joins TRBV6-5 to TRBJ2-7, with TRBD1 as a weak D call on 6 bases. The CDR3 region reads CATADSTYEQYF. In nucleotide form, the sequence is TGTGCCACCGCGGACAGCACCTACGAGCAGTACTTC.